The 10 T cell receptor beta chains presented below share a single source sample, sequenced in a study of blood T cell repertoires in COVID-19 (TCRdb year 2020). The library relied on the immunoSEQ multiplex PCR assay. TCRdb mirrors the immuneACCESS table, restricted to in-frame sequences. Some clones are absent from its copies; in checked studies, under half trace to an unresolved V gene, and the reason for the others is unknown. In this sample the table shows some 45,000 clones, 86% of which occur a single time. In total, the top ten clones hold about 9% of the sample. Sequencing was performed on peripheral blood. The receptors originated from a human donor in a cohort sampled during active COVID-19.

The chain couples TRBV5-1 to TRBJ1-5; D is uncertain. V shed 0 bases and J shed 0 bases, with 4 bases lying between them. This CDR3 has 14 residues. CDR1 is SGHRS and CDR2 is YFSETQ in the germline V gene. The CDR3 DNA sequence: TGCGCCAGCAGCTTGGGCAGTAGCAATCAGCCCCAGCATTTT. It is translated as CASSLGSSNQPQHF.

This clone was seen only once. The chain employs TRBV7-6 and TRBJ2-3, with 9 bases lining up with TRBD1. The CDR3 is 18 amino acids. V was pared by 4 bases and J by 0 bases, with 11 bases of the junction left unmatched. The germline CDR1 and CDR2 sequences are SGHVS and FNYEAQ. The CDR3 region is CASSSGQGITFSTDTQYF. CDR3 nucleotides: TGTGCCAGCAGCTCCGGACAGGGGATTACTTTTAGCACAGATACGCAGTATTTT. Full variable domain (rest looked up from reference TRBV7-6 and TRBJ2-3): GAGVSQSPRYKVTKRGQDVALRCDPISGHVSLYWYRQALGQGPEFLTYFNYEAQQDKSGLPNDRFSAERPEGSISTLTIQRTEQRDSAMYRCASSSGQGITFSTDTQYFGPGTRLTVL.

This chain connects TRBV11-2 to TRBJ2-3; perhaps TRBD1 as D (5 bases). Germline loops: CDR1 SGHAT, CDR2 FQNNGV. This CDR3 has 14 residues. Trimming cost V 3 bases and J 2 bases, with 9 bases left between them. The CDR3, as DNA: TGTGCCAGCAGCTTGGGGCAGTCCACAGATACGCAGTATTTT. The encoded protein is CASSLGQSTDTQYF. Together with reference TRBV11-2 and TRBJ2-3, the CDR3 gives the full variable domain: EAGVAQSPRYKIIEKRQSVAFWCNPISGHATLYWYQQILGQGPKLLIQFQNNGVVDDSQLPKDRFSAERLKGVDSTLKIQPAKLEDSAVYLCASSLGQSTDTQYFGPGTRLTVL.

CDR3 sequence (DNA): TGCGCCAGCAGCCAAGAACGCAGGCACGGCGAAAAACTGTTTTTT. This gives the protein CASSQERRHGEKLFF. The V gene is TRBV4-1, the J gene TRBJ1-4; D not resolved. The ends were cut back, 0 bases at V and 8 bases at J, with 13 bases in the middle. The CDR3 spans 15 residues. Germline V gene sequence: CDR1 MGHRA, CDR2 YSYEKL.

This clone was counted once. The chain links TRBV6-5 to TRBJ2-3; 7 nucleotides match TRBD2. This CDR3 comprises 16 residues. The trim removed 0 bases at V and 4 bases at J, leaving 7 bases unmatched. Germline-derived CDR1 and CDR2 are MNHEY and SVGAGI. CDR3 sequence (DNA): TGTGCCAGCAGTTACTCCCAAGCGGGGCTTTCAGATACGCAGTATTTT. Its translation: CASSYSQAGLSDTQYF.

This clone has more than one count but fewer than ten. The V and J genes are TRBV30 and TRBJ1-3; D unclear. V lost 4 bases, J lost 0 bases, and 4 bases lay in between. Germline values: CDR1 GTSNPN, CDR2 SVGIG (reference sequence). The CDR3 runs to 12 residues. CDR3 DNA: TGTGCCTGGATGAGCTCTGGAAACACCATATATTTT. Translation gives CAWMSSGNTIYF. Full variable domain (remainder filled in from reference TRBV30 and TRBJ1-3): SQTIHQWPATLVQPVGSPLSLECTVEGTSNPNLYWYRQAAGRGLQLLFYSVGIGQISSEVPQNLSASRPQDRQFILSSKKLLLSDSGFYLCAWMSSGNTIYFGEGSWLTVV.

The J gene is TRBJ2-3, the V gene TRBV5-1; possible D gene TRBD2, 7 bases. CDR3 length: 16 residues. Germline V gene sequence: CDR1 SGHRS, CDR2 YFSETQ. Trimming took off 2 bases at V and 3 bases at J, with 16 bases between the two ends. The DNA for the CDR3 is TGCGCCAGCAGCTTAGGGGGGGTATTTAGAACAGATACGCAGTATTTT. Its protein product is CASSLGGVFRTDTQYF.

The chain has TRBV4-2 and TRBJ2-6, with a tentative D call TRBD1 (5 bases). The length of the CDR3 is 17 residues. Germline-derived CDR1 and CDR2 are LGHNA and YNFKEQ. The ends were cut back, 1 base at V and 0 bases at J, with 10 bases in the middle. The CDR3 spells CASSQGIRVSGANVLTF. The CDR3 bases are TGTGCCAGCAGCCAAGGCATCAGGGTCTCTGGGGCCAACGTCCTGACTTTC.

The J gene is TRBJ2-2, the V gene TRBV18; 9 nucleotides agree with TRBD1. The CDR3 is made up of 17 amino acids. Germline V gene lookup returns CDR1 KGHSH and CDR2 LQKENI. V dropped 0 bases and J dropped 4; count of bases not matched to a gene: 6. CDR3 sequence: CASSPPGQGPFTGELFF. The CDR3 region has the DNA TGTGCCAGCTCACCACCGGGACAGGGTCCTTTCACCGGGGAGCTGTTTTTT.

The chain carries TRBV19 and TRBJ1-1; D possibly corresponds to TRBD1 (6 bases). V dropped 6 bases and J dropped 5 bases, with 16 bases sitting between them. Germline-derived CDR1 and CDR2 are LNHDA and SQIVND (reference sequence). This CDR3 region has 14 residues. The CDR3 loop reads CASRLAGARTEAFF. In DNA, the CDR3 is TGTGCCAGTAGGTTGGCGGGGGCGCGAACTGAAGCTTTCTTT.